The rows below give T cell receptor beta chains drawn from one sample of a study of radiotherapy plus CTLA-4 blockade in lung cancer. Clones were sequenced by immunoSEQ multiplex PCR, and TCRdb holds only the in-frame ones, with some missing. Of approximately 100,000 clones detected, around four fifths appear once; the ten largest clones hold nearly 3.5%. Material: peripheral blood, obtained from a patient treated with radiotherapy plus ipilimumab. These receptors all stem from a human donor with non-small cell lung cancer who had a partial response to radiotherapy plus ipilimumab. CDR3s include the opening cysteine and the closing phenylalanine or tryptophan. A D gene is named only where the DNA matches it firmly. Clone size is given for some rows only: seen once, a few or many times, or a class if the clone is expanded.

j_gene,d_gene,abundance,v_gene,CDR3aa,CDR3nt
TRBJ2-3,TRBD2,NA,TRBV19,CASRGGLAGGRITDTQYF,TGTGCCAGCCGAGGGGGGCTAGCGGGAGGCCGTATCACAGATACGCAGTATTTT
TRBJ2-5,NA,NA,TRBV25-1,CASSPNLGLQETQYF,TGTGCCAGCAGCCCAAACCTAGGACTACAAGAGACCCAGTACTTC
TRBJ1-2,NA,few,TRBV5-6,CASSSRGRPNYGYTF,TGTGCCAGCAGCTCTAGAGGGAGGCCCAACTATGGCTACACCTTC
TRBJ1-6,NA,few,TRBV7-9,CASSLEQYNSPLHF,TGTGCCAGCAGCTTGGAACAGTATAATTCACCCCTCCACTTT
TRBJ2-1,TRBD1,NA,TRBV5-1,CASSLDGTANNEQFF,TGCGCCAGCAGCTTGGACGGGACAGCAAACAATGAGCAGTTCTTC
TRBJ2-3,TRBD2,NA,TRBV18,CASSPEAGEADTQYF,TGTGCCAGCTCTCCCGAGGCGGGAGAGGCAGATACGCAGTATTTT
TRBJ1-5,NA,NA,TRBV4-2,CASSQDFSVRQPQHF,TGTGCCAGCAGCCAAGATTTCAGCGTCCGGCAGCCCCAGCATTTT
TRBJ2-3,NA,once,TRBV7-3,CASSFLAGADTQYF,TGTGCCAGCAGTTTTCTCGCAGGGGCAGATACGCAGTATTTT
TRBJ1-5,NA,NA,TRBV27,CASSLSAYNQPQHF,TGTGCCAGCAGTTTATCTGCGTACAATCAGCCCCAGCATTTT
TRBJ1-5,TRBD1,NA,TRBV28,CASSTHTGVGNQPQHF,TGTGCCAGCAGTACACACACAGGGGTGGGCAATCAGCCCCAGCATTTT
TRBJ1-1,NA,NA,TRBV19,CASSIAGGNTEAFF,TGTGCCAGTAGTATTGCGGGGGGAAACACTGAAGCTTTCTTT
TRBJ1-3,NA,NA,TRBV7-8,CASSPEGVPTSGNTIYF,TGTGCCAGCAGCCCAGAAGGGGTTCCCACCTCTGGAAACACCATATATTTT
TRBJ2-3,NA,NA,TRBV28,CAVGGAGVGDTQYF,TGTGCCGTGGGGGGGGCGGGAGTCGGAGATACGCAGTATTTT
TRBJ2-7,NA,few,TRBV2,CASSEGRGAYEQYF,TGTGCCAGCAGTGAGGGGCGGGGCGCCTACGAGCAGTACTTC
TRBJ1-5,NA,NA,TRBV14,CASSQDRGQPQHF,TGTGCCAGCAGCCAAGACAGGGGTCAGCCCCAGCATTTT
TRBJ1-2,TRBD1,NA,TRBV30,CAWRYRGSYTF,TGTGCCTGGAGGTACAGGGGGAGCTACACCTTC
TRBJ2-1,TRBD2,few,TRBV5-6,CASSHLAGRYNEQFF,TGTGCCAGCAGCCACCTAGCGGGACGCTACAATGAGCAGTTCTTC
TRBJ1-5,NA,NA,TRBV6-6,CASSYGQGLSNQPQHF,TGTGCCAGCAGTTACGGTCAGGGGTTGAGCAATCAGCCCCAGCATTTT
TRBJ2-5,NA,NA,TRBV5-1,CASSHSRDETQYF,TGCGCCAGCAGCCACTCCAGGGATGAGACCCAGTACTTC
TRBJ1-1,NA,NA,TRBV9,CASSPGTRNTEAFF,TGTGCCAGCAGCCCCGGGACAAGAAACACTGAAGCTTTCTTT
TRBJ1-5,NA,NA,TRBV10-3,CAISDSSGQAGNQPQHF,TGTGCCATCAGCGACTCCTCGGGCCAGGCGGGTAATCAGCCCCAGCATTTT
TRBJ2-7,NA,NA,TRBV11-1,CASSRSDGSYEQYF,TGTGCCAGCAGCCGCAGCGACGGCTCCTACGAGCAGTACTTC
TRBJ2-1,NA,NA,TRBV11-3,CASSPGGGRDEQFF,TGTGCCAGCAGCCCTGGGGGCGGGAGAGATGAGCAGTTCTTC
TRBJ2-3,NA,once,TRBV27,CASSLRSIPPSTDTQYF,TGTGCCAGCAGTCTGCGAAGCATCCCCCCGAGCACAGATACGCAGTATTTT
TRBJ1-5,TRBD1,few,TRBV10-3,CASSYRGNQPQHF,TGTGCCAGCAGTTACAGGGGAAATCAGCCCCAGCATTTT
TRBJ2-5,NA,NA,TRBV28,CASSLPTGLFYEWQYF,TGTGCCAGCAGTTTACCGACAGGCCTTTTCTACGAGTGGCAGTACTTC
TRBJ2-7,TRBD2,NA,TRBV7-6,CASSTNSGSEQYF,TGTGCCAGCAGCACCAATAGCGGGAGCGAGCAGTACTTC
TRBJ1-4,NA,NA,TRBV10-1,CASSDRQANEKLFF,TGCGCCAGCAGTGACCGACAGGCTAATGAAAAACTGTTTTTT
TRBJ2-3,TRBD1,NA,TRBV9,CASSVLGTVNTDTQYF,TGTGCCAGCAGCGTACTCGGGACAGTGAACACAGATACGCAGTATTTT
TRBJ1-4,TRBD1,NA,TRBV19,CASNSNRDRGRGSEKLFF,TGTGCCAGTAACTCAAACCGGGACAGGGGGCGCGGTAGTGAAAAACTGTTTTTT
TRBJ2-7,NA,NA,TRBV6-6,CASSSPSKGYEQYF,TGTGCCAGCAGTTCCCCTAGTAAGGGGTACGAGCAGTACTTC
TRBJ1-2,NA,NA,TRBV7-9,CASSLEEGNYGYTF,TGTGCCAGCAGCTTAGAAGAGGGAAACTATGGCTACACCTTC
TRBJ2-7,NA,NA,TRBV6-1,CASSDRGSSSYEQYF,TGTGCCAGCAGTGATAGGGGATCGAGCTCCTACGAGCAGTACTTC
TRBJ1-1,TRBD1,NA,TRBV5-1,CASSKGTVNTEAFF,TGCGCCAGCAGCAAGGGGACAGTGAACACTGAAGCTTTCTTT
TRBJ2-3,NA,NA,TRBV5-1,CASSPGTGDPADTQYF,TGCGCCAGCAGCCCGGGGACGGGGGACCCGGCAGATACGCAGTATTTT
TRBJ2-1,TRBD2,NA,TRBV5-6,CASSVTSGEQFF,TGTGCCAGCAGCGTCACTAGCGGAGAGCAGTTCTTC
TRBJ2-2,TRBD2,NA,TRBV11-2,CASRYGGGPDTGELFF,TGTGCCAGTCGGTATGGGGGAGGGCCGGACACCGGGGAGCTGTTTTTT
TRBJ2-7,NA,NA,TRBV27,CASSSLAGYYEQYF,TGTGCCAGCAGTTCCCTGGCGGGCTACTACGAGCAGTACTTC
TRBJ1-5,TRBD1,NA,TRBV19,CASSPTGGNQPQHF,TGTGCCAGTAGTCCGACAGGGGGGAATCAGCCCCAGCATTTT
TRBJ1-1,NA,NA,TRBV5-1,CASSPVGANTEAFF,TGCGCCAGCAGCCCCGTGGGAGCAAACACTGAAGCTTTCTTT